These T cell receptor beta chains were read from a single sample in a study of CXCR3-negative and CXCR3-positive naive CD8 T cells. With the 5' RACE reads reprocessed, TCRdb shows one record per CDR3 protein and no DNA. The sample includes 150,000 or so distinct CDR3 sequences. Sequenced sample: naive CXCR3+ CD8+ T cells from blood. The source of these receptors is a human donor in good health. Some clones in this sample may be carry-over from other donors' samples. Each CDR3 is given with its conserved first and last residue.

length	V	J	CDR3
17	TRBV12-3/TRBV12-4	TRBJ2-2	CASRTGLAGTNTGELFF
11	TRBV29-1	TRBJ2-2	CSVEVIGELFF
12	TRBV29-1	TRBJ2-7	CSARQETYEQYF
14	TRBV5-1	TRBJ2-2	CASSFLSVTGELFF
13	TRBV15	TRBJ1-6	CATSTQGDSPLHF
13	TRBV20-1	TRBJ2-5	CSARGQGQETQYF
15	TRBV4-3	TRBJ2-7	CASIRGDGTAYEQYF
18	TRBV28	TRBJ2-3	CASSSDPGGRPSTDTQYF
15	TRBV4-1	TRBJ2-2	CASRPEIGGSGELFF
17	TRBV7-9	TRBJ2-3	CASSFSTPGDRTDTQYF
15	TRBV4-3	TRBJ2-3	CASSQGTSGGDTQYF
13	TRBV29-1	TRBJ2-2	CSVEDMNTGELFF
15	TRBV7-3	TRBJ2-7	CASSAVGSGSDEQYF
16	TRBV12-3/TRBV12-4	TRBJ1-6	CASSVTGGLYNSPLHF
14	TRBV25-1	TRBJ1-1	CASSEQGYGTEAFF
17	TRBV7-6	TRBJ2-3	CASSLEYSGGSTDTRYF
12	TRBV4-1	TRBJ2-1	CASSQAADEQFF
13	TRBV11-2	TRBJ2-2	CASSSTVTGELFF
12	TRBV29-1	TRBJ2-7	CSATSGSYEQYF
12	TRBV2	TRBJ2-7	CASRSPGVEQYF
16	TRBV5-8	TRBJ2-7	CASSLDRVVSSYEQYF
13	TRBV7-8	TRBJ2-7	CASSPYRVYEQYF
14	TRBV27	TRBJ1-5	CASSLAVSGQPQHF
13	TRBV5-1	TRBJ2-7	CASSLDDSYEQYF
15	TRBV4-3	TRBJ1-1	CASSQDRDMNTEAFF
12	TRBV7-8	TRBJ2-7	CARQGRQYEQYF
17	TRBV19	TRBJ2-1	CASSISSGGRSYNEQFF
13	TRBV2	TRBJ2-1	CASISSSYNEQFF
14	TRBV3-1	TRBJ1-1	CASSQRTGLTEAFF
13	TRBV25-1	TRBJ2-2	CASSERAGWELFF
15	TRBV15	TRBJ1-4	CATSRDDSANEKLFF
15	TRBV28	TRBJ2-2	CASYQQGAGTGELFF
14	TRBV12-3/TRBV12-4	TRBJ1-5	CASSTTGINQPQHF
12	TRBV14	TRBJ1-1	CASSHWTAEAFF
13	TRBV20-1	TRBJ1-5	CSDFWEGNQPQHF
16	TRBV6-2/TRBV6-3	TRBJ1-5	CASSYPGQGLNQPQHF
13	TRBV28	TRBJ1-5	CASSLTADETQHF
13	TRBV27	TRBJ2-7	CASSFTSGSEQYF
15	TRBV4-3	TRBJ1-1	CASSRGRQVNTEAFF
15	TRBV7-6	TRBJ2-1	CASSLGGGGYNEQFF
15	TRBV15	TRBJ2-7	CATSRGMGGPYEQYF
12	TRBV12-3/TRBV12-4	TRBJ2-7	CASSLITEEQYF
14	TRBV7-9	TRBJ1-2	CAEQGLASNYGYTF
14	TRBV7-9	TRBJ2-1	CASSNPSGSVFQFF
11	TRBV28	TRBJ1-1	CASSFFTEAFF
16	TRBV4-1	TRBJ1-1	CASSQVGPTGGTEAFF
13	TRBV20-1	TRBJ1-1	CSAMGGRDTEAFF
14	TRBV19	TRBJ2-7	CASSIGTISYEQYF
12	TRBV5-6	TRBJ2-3	CASRVSRSVPYF
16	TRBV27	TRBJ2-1	CASSLSGLAVYNEQFF
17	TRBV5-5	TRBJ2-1	CASSPEGLAARYNEQFF
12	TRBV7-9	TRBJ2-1	CASSFGLNEQFF
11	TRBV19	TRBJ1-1	CASSIGTEAFF
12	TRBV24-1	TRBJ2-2	CATTRVTGELFF